This T cell receptor beta chain derives from a study of circulating CD8 cells and anti-PD-1 response in melanoma. The QIAseq Immune Repertoire TCR panel built the libraries from about 14 ng of total RNA. TCRdb reprocessed the reads via MiXCR and lists one record per CDR3 protein. The sample consists of roughly 400 distinct CDR3 sequences, approximately 15% of them appearing once. The CDR3 length is 11 residues. Deletions cut 7 bases from V and 6 bases from J, with 7 bases between. The germline V gene encodes CDR1 MGHDK and CDR2 SYGVNS. Four subsets defined by PD-1 and/or TIGIT were sorted from live CD3+CD8+TCRalphabeta+ cells. By frequency in the sample, this clonotype is medium-sized.

The clonotype was recovered from a human donor with melanoma. The donor label of this sample is uncertain. Some clones in this sample may be carry-over from other donors' samples. This specimen was CD8+ T cells from PBMCs, taken at baseline or after one month of anti-PD-1 therapy (not recorded which). The genes are TRBV25-1 and TRBJ2-1; a weak D match, TRBD2 (5 bases). In nucleotides, the CDR3 is TGTGCCAGCAACGGAGGCAATGAGCAGTTCTTC. It encodes CASNGGNEQFF.